A single sample is the source of the 18 T cell receptor beta chains below, sequenced in a study of T-cell memory formation after mild COVID-19. TCRdb processed the 5' RACE reads anew with MiXCR; each CDR3 protein has one entry. The sample has fewer than 400,000 distinct CDR3 sequences, around a sixth seen once. Sequencing was performed on PBMCs or a T cell subset sorted from them (not recorded which). The source is a man aged 18 to 29 who had mild COVID-19 (a few samples of this study predate the infection). Cell type and time point are not known.

This clonotype was observed at least ten times. J is TRBJ2-1 and V is TRBV5-1; D is unresolved. CDR1 and CDR2 (germline): SGHRS, YFSETQ. The V end was cut by 0 bases, the J end by 4 bases, with 5 bases between. The CDR3 totals 13 residues. The CDR3 loop reads CASSLVQYNEQFF. Written as DNA, the CDR3 is TGCGCCAGCAGCTTGGTCCAGTACAATGAGCAGTTCTTC.

This sequence joins TRBV2 and TRBJ1-2; a weak D match, TRBD1 (5 bases). The CDR3 is made up of 15 amino acids. Germline V gene lookup returns CDR1 SNHLY and CDR2 FYNNEI. The ends were cut back, 6 bases at V and 2 bases at J, with 16 bases in the middle. The CDR3 sequence: CASSLLKGLNYGYTF. The CDR3 nucleotides read TGTGCCAGCAGCCTACTAAAGGGACTGAACTATGGCTACACCTTC.

This clonotype was recorded at least ten times. This CDR3 is CASRDRVNQPQHF. The CDR3 region has the DNA TGTGCGTCCCGGGACAGGGTTAATCAGCCCCAGCATTTT. The chain joins TRBV12-3 or TRBV12-4 to TRBJ1-5, with TRBD1 matching over 9 bases. This CDR3 contains 13 residues.

In this sample, this clonotype turned up many times. This rearrangement joins TRBV29-1 to TRBJ2-5; D is perhaps TRBD1 (6 bases). Deletions cut 4 bases from V and 2 bases from J, with 14 bases between. Looked up from germline, CDR1 is SQVTM and CDR2 is ANQGSEA. The CDR3 is 14 residues long. This CDR3 reads CSVGQGHKQETQYF. CDR3 bases: TGCAGCGTTGGCCAGGGACACAAGCAAGAGACCCAGTACTTC. The variable domain in full, completed from reference TRBV29-1 and TRBJ2-5, reads SAVISQKPSRDICQRGTSLTIQCQVDSQVTMMFWYRQQPGQSLTLIATANQGSEATYESGFVIDKFPISRPNLTFSTLTVSNMSPEDSSIYLCSVGQGHKQETQYFGPGTRLLVL.

The rearrangement joins TRBV29-1 to TRBJ1-1; D not resolved. The ends were cut back, 4 bases at V and 6 bases at J, with 12 bases in the middle. CDR3 length: 12 amino acids. Germline-derived CDR1 and CDR2 are SQVTM and ANQGSEA. Written as DNA, the CDR3 is TGCAGCGTTGTCCCGAGATTCGCTGAAGCTTTCTTT. This sequence encodes CSVVPRFAEAFF.

A few counts support this clonotype. This rearrangement joins TRBV5-1 to TRBJ1-1; 9 nucleotides line up with TRBD1. Germline V gene sequence: CDR1 SGHRS, CDR2 YFSETQ. The J segment lost 3 bases and the V segment lost 4 bases, leaving 10 bases of the junction unmatched. The CDR3 spans 16 residues. CDR3 in DNA: TGCGCCAGCAGCAGAGGGGACAGGGTGACGGACACTGAAGCTTTCTTT. Protein: CASSRGDRVTDTEAFF.

This clonotype came up a few times. This chain connects TRBV9 to TRBJ2-1; D possibly corresponds to TRBD1 (5 bases). Per germline, CDR1 SGDLS and CDR2 YYNGEE. The CDR3 extends over 15 amino acids. Deletions cut 4 bases from V and 9 bases from J, with 20 bases between. CDR3 residues: CASSPRQGERREQFF. The CDR3 coding sequence is TGTGCCAGCAGCCCCCGTCAGGGTGAAAGGCGTGAGCAGTTCTTC.

This clonotype showed up just a few times. The chain links TRBV9 to TRBJ2-5; D gene uncertain. The CDR3 totals 15 residues. Looked up from germline, CDR1 is SGDLS and CDR2 is YYNGEE. V lost 0 bases to trimming and J lost 2 bases, with 11 bases between them. As DNA, the CDR3 is TGTGCCAGCAGCGTAGGTCCCTTTTTACAAGAGACCCAGTACTTC. It is translated as CASSVGPFLQETQYF.

In its sample, this clonotype was seen a few times. This rearrangement joins TRBV7-2 to TRBJ1-6, with 9 bases fitting TRBD1. The germline gives CDR1 SGHTA, CDR2 FQGNSA. V shed 7 bases, J shed 10 bases, and the junction held 8 bases outside the gene matches. The CDR3 sequence is 14 residues long. The CDR3 DNA reads as TGTGCCAGCACCCGGGACAGGGCCGGGTCACCCCTCCACTTT. As protein: CASTRDRAGSPLHF.

This chain joins TRBV7-8 and TRBJ2-6; perhaps TRBD1 as D (5 bases). Germline CDR1 is SGHVS and CDR2 is FQNEAQ. The ends were cut back, 2 bases at V and 0 bases at J, with 11 bases in the middle. The CDR3 consists of 17 residues. Here the CDR3 reads CASSLRQRYSGANVLTF. DNA for the CDR3: TGTGCCAGCAGCTTACGACAGCGCTACTCTGGGGCCAACGTCCTGACTTTC.

This clonotype was counted only a few times. The rearrangement joins TRBV5-1 to TRBJ2-5; 8 nucleotides match TRBD1. CDR3 length: 17 amino acids. Trimming took 2 bases from V and 3 from J; bases not matched to a gene: 12. Looked up from germline, CDR1 is SGHRS and CDR2 is YFSETQ. The CDR3 nucleotides read TGCGCCAGCAGCTTATACCTGGACAGGGTTTCGGAAGAGACCCAGTACTTC. Translation gives CASSLYLDRVSEETQYF.

This clonotype was seen ten or more times. Relative to the germline gene, one junction end is altered; a read error may explain this. The chain employs TRBV5-1 and TRBJ2-3, with a tentative D call TRBD1 (6 bases). The CDR3 totals 13 residues. CDR1 and CDR2 from the germline V gene are SGHRS and YFSETQ. The CDR3 loop reads CASSSQGTDTQYF. The CDR3 DNA follows: TGTGCCAGCAGCTCTCAGGGGACAGATACGCAGTATTTT.

The V and J genes are TRBV15 and TRBJ1-5; 9 bases line up with TRBD1. Germline V gene sequence: CDR1 LNHNV, CDR2 YYDKDF (reference sequence). CDR3 size: 16 residues. V shed 3 bases and J 2 bases; nucleotides not matched to a gene: 5. The CDR3 here is CATSRGQGIGNQPQHF. As DNA, the CDR3 is TGTGCCACCAGCAGGGGACAGGGTATCGGCAATCAGCCCCAGCATTTT. The full variable domain, with the rest looked up from reference TRBV15 and TRBJ1-5, is DAMVIQNPRYQVTQFGKPVTLSCSQTLNHNVMYWYQQKSSQAPKLLFHYYDKDFNNEADTPDNFQSRRPNTSFCFLDIRSPGLGDTAMYLCATSRGQGIGNQPQHFGDGTRLSIL.

The chain recombines TRBV30 with TRBJ1-6, with a weak D call TRBD1 (5 bases). The CDR3 spans 15 residues. Germline CDR1 reads GTSNPN; CDR2 reads SVGIG (reference sequence). V shed 5 bases and J shed 7 bases, with 18 bases lying between them. CDR3 nucleotides: TGTGCCTGGGCCGTTGAGGGGACGTGGAATTCACCCCTCCACTTT. It codes for CAWAVEGTWNSPLHF.

The chain is built from TRBV25-1 and TRBJ2-1; no clear D gene. The germline CDR1 and CDR2 sequences are MGHDK and SYGVNS. The CDR3 loop spans 18 amino acids. The V end was cut by 1 base, the J end by 0 bases, with 16 bases between. CDR3 in DNA: TGTGCCAGCAGTGAATCCCGCCTAGGGCGGAGCTCCTACAATGAGCAGTTCTTC. It codes for CASSESRLGRSSYNEQFF. Together with reference TRBV25-1 and TRBJ2-1, the CDR3 gives the full variable domain: EADIYQTPRYLVIGTGKKITLECSQTMGHDKMYWYQQDPGMELHLIHYSYGVNSTEKGDLSSESTVSRIRTEHFPLTLESARPSHTSQYLCASSESRLGRSSYNEQFFGPGTRLTVL.

V is TRBV7-3 and J is TRBJ2-5; TRBD2 matches at 9 bases. The CDR3 has 18 amino acids. Trimming removed 2 bases from V and 3 bases from J; junction bases left unmatched: 13. In germline, CDR1 is SGHTA, CDR2 FQGTGA. The CDR3 sequence is CASSLLVPPSGEKETQYF. The DNA of the CDR3 is TGTGCCAGCAGCTTACTGGTCCCTCCTAGCGGGGAGAAAGAGACCCAGTACTTC.

The chain uses TRBV20-1 and TRBJ1-2; TRBD1 agrees at 8 bases. CDR3 length equals 14 residues. The germline V gene has CDR1 DFQATT and CDR2 SNEGSKA (reference sequence). V was clipped by 6 bases and J by 5 bases; unmatched bases: 11. The CDR3 reads CSAAGTGLKYGYTF. For the CDR3, the DNA is TGCAGTGCGGCCGGGACAGGTCTTAAATATGGCTACACCTTC.

The gene calls are TRBV5-1 and TRBJ1-6; the D gene is possibly TRBD1 (5 bases). The CDR3 loop spans 16 amino acids. Trimming stripped 3 bases from V and 13 bases from J, with 23 bases between. Germline V CDR1 and CDR2: SGHRS, YFSETQ. The CDR3 coding sequence is TGCGCCAGCAGCTCAACGGCGGCACAGGCCTCGGGTCCCCTCCACTTT. Protein sequence: CASSSTAAQASGPLHF.